These 22 T cell receptor beta chains were sequenced from one sample in a study of CD8+ T cells in alopecia areata. After isolation, RNA underwent reverse transcription to generate cDNA as the sequencing template. The protocol was immunoSEQ multiplex PCR, while the TCRdb copy is restricted to in-frame clones and leaves out a portion. The sample includes around 250,000 clones, 67% of them seen just once. The sample consisted of CD4+ T cells sorted from blood, taken at week 0. These receptors all come from a human donor with alopecia areata.

This clone showed up just once. The genes are TRBV7-9 and TRBJ1-6; D possibly corresponds to TRBD1 (5 bases). V was cut by 4 bases and J by 9 bases, with 13 bases left in between. This CDR3 contains 14 residues. Germline V gene data show CDR1 as SEHNR and CDR2 as FQNEAQ (reference sequence). The CDR3 is CASSSGHRVSPLHF. The DNA of the CDR3 is TGTGCCAGCAGCTCCGGACACCGAGTTTCACCCCTCCACTTT.

The V gene is TRBV30, the J gene TRBJ2-3; 8 bases map to TRBD1. The CDR3 length is 14 residues. V was pared by 3 bases and J by 3 bases, with 5 bases of the junction left unmatched. Germline CDR1 and CDR2: GTSNPN and SVGIG (reference sequence). CDR3 in amino acids: CAWSQGARTDTQYF. DNA of the CDR3: TGTGCCTGGAGCCAGGGGGCGCGGACAGATACGCAGTATTTT.

The J gene is TRBJ1-6, the V gene TRBV4-2; 10 bases align to TRBD1. This CDR3 contains 16 residues. Trimming took 2 bases from V and 10 from J; bases not matched to a gene: 8. Germline CDR1 reads LGHNA; CDR2 reads YNFKEQ. CDR3 in DNA: TGTGCCAGCAGCCAACGCCTCGGGACAGGGGAATCACCCCTCCACTTT. Protein product: CASSQRLGTGESPLHF.

The chain employs TRBV11-2 and TRBJ2-2; D is possibly TRBD1 (5 bases). Germline CDR1 SGHAT, CDR2 FQNNGV. With 5 bases removed from V and 4 bases from J, the gap between germline ends came to 8 bases. The CDR3 is made up of 13 amino acids. CDR3 DNA sequence: TGTGCCAGCAGCGAGCAGGGCACCGGGGAGCTGTTTTTT. This codes for CASSEQGTGELFF.

The rearrangement uses TRBV27 and TRBJ2-3; no firm D call. V was trimmed by 5 bases and J by 0 bases, leaving 6 bases between them. The V gene's germline CDR1 is MNHEY and CDR2 SMNVEV (reference sequence). The CDR3 has 13 amino acids. The DNA for the CDR3 is TGTGCCAGCAGTATGCAAAGCACAGATACGCAGTATTTT. As protein: CASSMQSTDTQYF.

The V and J genes are TRBV15 and TRBJ2-7; a weak D match, TRBD2 (6 bases). V gave up 1 base and J gave up 5 bases, with 9 bases separating them. The CDR3 covers 13 residues. CDR1 is LNHNV and CDR2 is YYDKDF in the germline V gene (reference sequence). The CDR3 DNA sequence: TGTGCCACCAGCAGAGCTTGGGGGGACGAGCAGTACTTC. Protein sequence: CATSRAWGDEQYF.

The chain links TRBV9 to TRBJ2-7; the D call may be TRBD1 or TRBD2 (5 bases each). Trimming pared 4 bases from V and 2 bases from J, leaving 13 bases between. Germline V lookup: CDR1 SGDLS, CDR2 YYNGEE. The CDR3 runs 14 residues. Here the CDR3 DNA reads TGTGCCAGCAGCCCTCGGGGCCTAGCCTACGAGCAGTACTTC. This translates into CASSPRGLAYEQYF.

J is TRBJ1-4 and V is TRBV29-1; maybe TRBD1 (5 bases). CDR1 SQVTM and CDR2 ANQGSEA come from the germline V gene. Trimming cost V 3 bases and J 8 bases, with 16 bases left between them. The CDR3 loop spans 14 amino acids. Here the CDR3 DNA reads TGCAGCGTTGAGGCAGGGCCCTTGGGGGAAAAACTGTTTTTT. Translating gives CSVEAGPLGEKLFF.

The genes are TRBV2 and TRBJ2-5; possible D gene TRBD2, 5 bases. Trimming removed 8 bases at V and 0 bases at J, with 13 bases between. The CDR3 contains 14 residues. Germline V CDR1 and CDR2: SNHLY, FYNNEI. CDR3 DNA: TGTGCCAGCTCCCCAGCGGTCTACCAAGAGACCCAGTACTTC. Amino acids: CASSPAVYQETQYF.

This chain links TRBV18 with TRBJ2-7; 8 bases align to TRBD1. V lost 3 bases to trimming and J lost 6 bases; unmatched junction nucleotides: 4. Germline lookup yields CDR1 KGHSH and CDR2 LQKENI. This CDR3 is built from 13 residues. The CDR3 protein is CASSPDRAGEQYF. The CDR3 DNA follows: TGTGCCAGCTCACCGGACAGGGCGGGCGAGCAGTACTTC.

The chain links TRBV6-1 to TRBJ2-2, with TRBD1 identical over 7 bases. In germline, CDR1 is MNHNS, CDR2 SASEGT. With 8 bases clipped from V and 1 base from J, the junction kept 1 base outside the gene matches. The CDR3 loop spans 13 amino acids. The CDR3 region has the DNA TGTGCCAGCGGACAGGTGAACACCGGGGAGCTGTTTTTT. Protein product: CASGQVNTGELFF.

The rearrangement joins TRBV7-2 to TRBJ2-7; 7 positions match TRBD1. The CDR3 totals 13 residues. Germline assignment: CDR1 SGHTA and CDR2 FQGNSA. The J segment lost 6 bases and the V segment lost 3 bases, leaving 5 bases of the junction unmatched. CDR3 sequence reads: CASSFGTAIEQYF. The CDR3 DNA reads as TGTGCCAGCAGCTTTGGGACAGCAATCGAGCAGTACTTC.

Worth noting for this clone: The sample has other DNA sequences that encode this CDR3 too. The chain carries TRBV9 and TRBJ2-1, with D hard to call. Trimming took off 0 bases at V and 6 bases at J, with 7 bases between the two ends. CDR1 is SGDLS, CDR2 YYNGEE, per germline. This CDR3 comprises 13 residues. The CDR3 sequence is CASSVVPGNEQFF. The CDR3 coding sequence is TGTGCCAGCAGCGTAGTCCCGGGCAATGAGCAGTTCTTC.

This clone was observed a handful of times. The gene calls are TRBV9 and TRBJ2-7, with TRBD2 as a possible D gene (5 bases). With 0 bases removed from V and 2 bases from J, the gap between germline ends came to 12 bases. The length of the CDR3 is 15 residues. The V gene's germline CDR1 is SGDLS and CDR2 YYNGEE. CDR3 residues: CASSVGAWGAYEQYF. The CDR3 DNA reads as TGTGCCAGCAGCGTAGGGGCTTGGGGAGCCTACGAGCAGTACTTC.

V is TRBV6-5 and J is TRBJ1-4; tentatively, D is TRBD1 (5 bases). V lost 5 bases, J lost 13 bases, and 14 bases lay in between. This CDR3 region has 12 residues. CDR1 is MNHEY, CDR2 SVGAGI, per germline. CDR3 residues: CASSPSGEVLFF. As DNA, the CDR3 is TGTGCCAGCAGTCCCTCGGGGGAGGTACTGTTTTTT.

The CDR3: CASSVSGGGNNSPLHF. CDR3 in DNA: TGTGCCAGCAGCGTAAGTGGGGGGGGAAATAATTCACCCCTCCACTTT. The V call is TRBV9, the J call TRBJ1-6; D may be TRBD1 (5 bases). V was pared by 1 base and J by 5 bases, with 13 bases between. Germline CDR1 reads SGDLS; CDR2 reads YYNGEE. The CDR3 is 16 residues long.

This chain connects TRBV29-1 to TRBJ2-7, with TRBD1 matching over 8 bases. Trimming took 4 bases from V and 9 from J; bases not matched to a gene: 8. In germline, CDR1 is SQVTM, CDR2 ANQGSEA. The CDR3 extends over 12 amino acids. CDR3: CSVGDRPQRQYF. DNA for the CDR3: TGCAGCGTTGGGGACAGGCCCCAGCGGCAGTACTTC.

This chain joins TRBV9 and TRBJ2-5; D may be TRBD1 (5 bases). The CDR3 loop spans 14 amino acids. Trimming left V 6 bases short and J 0 bases short, with 12 bases between. CDR1 is SGDLS and CDR2 is YYNGEE in the germline V gene. In DNA, the CDR3 is TGTGCCAGCAATCAGGGCCAGCACCAAGAGACCCAGTACTTC. Translation: CASNQGQHQETQYF.

This chain links TRBV4-1 with TRBJ2-7; D might be TRBD2 (5 bases). Trimming pared 8 bases from V and 0 bases from J, leaving 14 bases between. Germline V gene lookup returns CDR1 MGHRA and CDR2 YSYEKL. This CDR3 is 14 amino acids long. The CDR3 DNA is TGCGCCAGCGGCGGGCACAGCAGCTCCTACGAGCAGTACTTC. Its translation: CASGGHSSSYEQYF.

Remarks on this clone: The sample carries other DNA sequences with the same CDR3. The chain couples TRBV30 to TRBJ2-7; TRBD2 matches 8 bases. CDR1 GTSNPN and CDR2 SVGIG come from the germline V gene (reference sequence). The CDR3 sequence is 12 residues long. The V gene end was trimmed by 3 bases and the J gene end by 2 bases; junction bases not matched to a gene: 0. CDR3: CAWSGGAYEQYF. CDR3 in DNA: TGTGCCTGGAGCGGGGGGGCCTACGAGCAGTACTTC.

This chain uses TRBV10-3 with TRBJ2-4, with D possibly called TRBD1 or TRBD2 (6 bases each). Trimming took off 1 base at V and 5 bases at J, with 12 bases between the two ends. The CDR3 spans 15 residues. Germline CDR1 ENHRY, CDR2 SYGVKD. The CDR3 DNA follows: TGTGCCATCAGTGAGTTTCGGGGGCTGGAAAACATTCAGTACTTC. It codes for CAISEFRGLENIQYF.

This sequence joins TRBV27 and TRBJ2-5; the D is unclear. Germline CDR1 and CDR2: MNHEY and SMNVEV (reference sequence). CDR3 length: 15 residues. Trimming took 3 bases from V and 5 from J, leaving 16 bases between them. The DNA for the CDR3 is TGTGCCAGCAGTTTCCGTACGACTCTGGGGGAGACCCAGTACTTC. Its translation is CASSFRTTLGETQYF.